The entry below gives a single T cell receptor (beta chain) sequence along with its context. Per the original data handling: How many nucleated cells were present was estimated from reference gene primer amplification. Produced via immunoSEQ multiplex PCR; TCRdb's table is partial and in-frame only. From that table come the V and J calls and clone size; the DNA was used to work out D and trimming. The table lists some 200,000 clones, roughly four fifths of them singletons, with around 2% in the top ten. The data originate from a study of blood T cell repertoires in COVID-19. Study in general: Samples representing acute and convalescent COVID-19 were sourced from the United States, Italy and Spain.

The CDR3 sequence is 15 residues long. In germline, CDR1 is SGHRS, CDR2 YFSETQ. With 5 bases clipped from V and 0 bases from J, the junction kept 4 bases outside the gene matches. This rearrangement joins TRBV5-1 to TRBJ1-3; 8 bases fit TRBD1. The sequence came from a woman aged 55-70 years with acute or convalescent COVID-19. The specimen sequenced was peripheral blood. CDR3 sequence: CASRGTGISGNTIYF. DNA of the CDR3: TGCGCCAGCAGAGGGACAGGCATCTCTGGAAACACCATATATTTT. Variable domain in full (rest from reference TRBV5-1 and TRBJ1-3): KAGVTQTPRYLIKTRGQQVTLSCSPISGHRSVSWYQQTPGQGLQFLFEYFSETQRNKGNFPGRFSGRQFSNSRSEMNVSTLELGDSALYLCASRGTGISGNTIYFGEGSWLTVV.